This T cell receptor (beta chain) was retrieved from a study of T cell responses to AZD1222 COVID-19 vaccine. Overall study findings and caveats: Vaccine-associated CD4 TCRs spanned spike, dominant at 160-218 and 743-854.

Regarding this clone: The antigen remains undetermined.

Measured with immunoSEQ multiplex PCR; TCRdb has only the in-frame clones, and not every one. The sample carries approximately 190,000 clones, roughly 90% recorded once. The sequences come from peripheral blood, collected on day 0 of AZD1222 vaccination. The sequence was collected from an adult in good health.

CDR3: CASSPETLSLYEQYF. The DNA for the CDR3 is TGTGCCAGCTCACCTGAGACACTCTCGCTCTACGAGCAGTACTTC. This chain uses TRBV18 with TRBJ2-7; D gene ambiguous. Trimming cost V 3 bases and J 3 bases, with 15 bases left between them. Germline assignment: CDR1 KGHSH and CDR2 LQKENI. CDR3 size: 15 residues.